What follows are 8 T cell receptor beta chains derived from one specimen sequenced in a study of a mutant IDH1 vaccine in newly diagnosed glioma. Which antigens these TCRs recognize remains unknown. Clones were read by immunoSEQ multiplex PCR, and TCRdb kept only the in-frame ones, dropping some. This sample has more than 55,000 clones; 84% occur once, and the top ten carry 3.5% to 5%. Described time point: week 35, safety follow-up. Topical imiquimod accompanied each vaccine dose, which consisted of 300 ug of mutant IDH1 20-mer peptide. Sequences were derived from PBMCs, sampled from a glioma patient whose treatment included an IDH1 peptide vaccine. The receptors derive from a man under 40 with glioma.

The gene calls are TRBV18 and TRBJ1-2; D perhaps matches TRBD1 (6 bases). Between the trimmed V and J ends, which lost 1 base and 3 bases, there was a span of 15 bases. Germline values: CDR1 KGHSH, CDR2 LQKENI. The CDR3 is 16 amino acids. Here the CDR3 reads CASSPREGGGDYGYTF. CDR3 DNA: TGTGCCAGCTCACCACGAGAGGGGGGCGGTGACTATGGCTACACCTTC.

The chain carries TRBV11-2 and TRBJ1-3; TRBD1 matches 12 bases. There are 17 residues in the CDR3. Germline values: CDR1 SGHAT, CDR2 FQNNGV. Germline trimming cut 4 bases from V and 4 bases from J; bases unmatched to any gene: 8. The CDR3 sequence is CASSSPGTGGTGNTIYF. CDR3 coding DNA: TGTGCCAGCAGCTCGCCCGGGACAGGGGGCACCGGAAACACCATATATTTT.

The chain combines TRBV9 with TRBJ1-1; D is uncertain. The germline V gene encodes CDR1 SGDLS and CDR2 YYNGEE. The ends were cut back, 0 bases at V and 9 bases at J, with 12 bases in the middle. The CDR3 totals 13 residues. The CDR3 DNA reads as TGTGCCAGCAGCGTAGGGAAGGAGGCCCAAGCTTTCTTT. This gives the protein CASSVGKEAQAFF.

J is TRBJ2-2 and V is TRBV4-2, with 7 positions matching TRBD1. This CDR3 has 17 residues. Germline trimming cut 0 bases from V and 2 bases from J; bases unmatched to any gene: 6. CDR1 is LGHNA, CDR2 YNFKEQ, per germline. The CDR3 is CASSQERGGGNTGELFF. For the CDR3, the DNA is TGTGCCAGCAGCCAAGAACGAGGGGGCGGCAACACCGGGGAGCTGTTTTTT.

The genes are TRBV10-2 and TRBJ2-7; 7 nucleotides agree with TRBD1. There are 13 residues in the CDR3. Germline V gives CDR1 WSHSY, CDR2 SAAADI. V lost 8 bases, J lost 0 bases, and 4 bases stayed unmatched. For the CDR3, the DNA is TGCGCCAGCGGGACAGTAACCTCCTACGAGCAGTACTTC. Translation: CASGTVTSYEQYF.

This rearrangement joins TRBV7-8 to TRBJ1-2, with D tentatively TRBD1 (5 bases). The germline V gene has CDR1 SGHVS and CDR2 FQNEAQ. Trimming removed 7 bases at V and 0 bases at J, with 12 bases between. CDR3 size: 14 residues. The DNA of the CDR3 is TGTGCCAGCACCGCAGGGCCTCCTAACTATGGCTACACCTTC. It yields the protein CASTAGPPNYGYTF.

CDR3 DNA: TGTGCCAGCAGCCAAGGGTTCGGACACCAGAATGAGCAGTTCTTC. Translating gives CASSQGFGHQNEQFF. The chain has TRBV4-2 and TRBJ2-1; D may be TRBD1 (5 bases). Trimming pared 1 base from V and 7 bases from J, leaving 14 bases between. The CDR3 has 15 amino acids. Germline assignment: CDR1 LGHNA and CDR2 YNFKEQ.

The chain employs TRBV6-5 and TRBJ1-1, with D possibly matching TRBD1 (6 bases). The germline V gene has CDR1 MNHEY and CDR2 SVGAGI. CDR3 length: 16 residues. Trimming took off 2 bases at V and 1 base at J, with 14 bases between the two ends. The CDR3 sequence is CASSYHRTGSNTEAFF. CDR3 bases: TGTGCCAGCAGTTACCATCGAACAGGGTCGAACACTGAAGCTTTCTTT.